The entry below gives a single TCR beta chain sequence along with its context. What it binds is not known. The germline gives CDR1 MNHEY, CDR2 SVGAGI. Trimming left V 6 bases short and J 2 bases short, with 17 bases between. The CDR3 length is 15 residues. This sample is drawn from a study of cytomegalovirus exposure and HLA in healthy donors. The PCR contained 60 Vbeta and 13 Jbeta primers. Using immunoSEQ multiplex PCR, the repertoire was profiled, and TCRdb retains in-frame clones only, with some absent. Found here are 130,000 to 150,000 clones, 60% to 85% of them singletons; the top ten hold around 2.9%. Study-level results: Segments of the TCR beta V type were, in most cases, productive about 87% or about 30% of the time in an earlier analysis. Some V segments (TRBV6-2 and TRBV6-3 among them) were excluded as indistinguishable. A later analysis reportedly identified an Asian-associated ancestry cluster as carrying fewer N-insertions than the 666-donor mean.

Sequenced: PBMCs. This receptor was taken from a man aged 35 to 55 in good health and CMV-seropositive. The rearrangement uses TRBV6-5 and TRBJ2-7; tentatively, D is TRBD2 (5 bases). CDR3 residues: CASSQYTGSTYEQYF. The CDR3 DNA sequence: TGTGCCAGCAGCCAATACACGGGGTCCACCTACGAGCAGTACTTC.